This entry is about one T cell receptor (beta chain). Its antigen is as yet unknown. Researchers ran the PCR with 60 Vbeta and 13 Jbeta primers. In the source study's methods: Later, 75 million to 100 million unique TCR beta chains were counted in an analysis, and some 9.9 million of them were shared. Libraries were prepared by immunoSEQ multiplex PCR; TCRdb keeps only in-frame clonotypes and omits some of them. V, J and clone size derive from that table, while D and trimming were established from the DNA sequence. The sample data list 150,000 to 200,000 clones. The donors were healthy bone marrow donors. Germline assignment: CDR1 SGHVS and CDR2 FQNEAQ. CDR3 length equals 16 residues. The data originate from a study of cytomegalovirus exposure and HLA in healthy donors. Across the study: Among the 300 to 400 donors who were genotyped, about 80% fell in the genetic ancestry cluster that is associated with self-reported Caucasian donors. Study findings and constraints: Further analysis, carried out later, found HLA-associated TCR beta chains more clonally expanded than equally common other chains.

The material sequenced was PBMCs. This sequence was found in a young man in good health and CMV-seronegative. This chain uses TRBV7-8 with TRBJ2-5; 14 positions agree with TRBD2. The tail of the sequence fits TRBJ2-7 better, so the J call may be wrong. The CDR3 bases are TGTGCCAGCAGCCCAACGGGACTAGCGGGAGTAGGCGAGCAGTACTTC. This encodes CASSPTGLAGVGEQYF.